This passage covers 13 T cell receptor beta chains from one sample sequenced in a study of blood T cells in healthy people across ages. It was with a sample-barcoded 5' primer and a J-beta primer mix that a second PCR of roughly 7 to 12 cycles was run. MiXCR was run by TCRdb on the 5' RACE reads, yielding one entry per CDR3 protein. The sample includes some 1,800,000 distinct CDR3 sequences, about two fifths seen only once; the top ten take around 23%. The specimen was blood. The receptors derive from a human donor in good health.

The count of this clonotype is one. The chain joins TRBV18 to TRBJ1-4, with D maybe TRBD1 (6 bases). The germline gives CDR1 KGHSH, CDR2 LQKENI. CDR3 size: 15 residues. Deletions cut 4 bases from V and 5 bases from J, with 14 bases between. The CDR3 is CASSLQGPPNEKLFF. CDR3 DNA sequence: TGTGCCAGCTCACTACAGGGACCCCCGAATGAAAAACTGTTTTTT.

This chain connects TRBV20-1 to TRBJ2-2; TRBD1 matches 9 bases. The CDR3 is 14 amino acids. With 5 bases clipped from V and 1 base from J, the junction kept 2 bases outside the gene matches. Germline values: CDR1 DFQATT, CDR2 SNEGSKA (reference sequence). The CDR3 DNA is TGCAGTGCTCGGACAGGGGAGAACACCGGGGAGCTGTTTTTT. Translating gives CSARTGENTGELFF.

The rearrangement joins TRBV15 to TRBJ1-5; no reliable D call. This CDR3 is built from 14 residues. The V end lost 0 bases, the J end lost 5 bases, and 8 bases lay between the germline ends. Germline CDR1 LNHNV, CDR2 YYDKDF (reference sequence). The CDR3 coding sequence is TGTGCCACCAGCAGAGATTGGGGTTATCAGCCCCAGCATTTT. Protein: CATSRDWGYQPQHF.

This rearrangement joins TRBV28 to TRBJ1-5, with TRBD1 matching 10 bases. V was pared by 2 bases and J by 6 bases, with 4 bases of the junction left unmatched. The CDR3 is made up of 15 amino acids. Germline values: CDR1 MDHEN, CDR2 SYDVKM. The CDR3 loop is CASSLDRGPGQPQHF. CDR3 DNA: TGTGCCAGCAGTTTAGACAGGGGGCCGGGTCAGCCCCAGCATTTT.

In DNA form, the CDR3 reads TGTGCCACCAGTAACGCGGACACCAACCAAGAGACCCAGTACTTC. This codes for CATSNADTNQETQYF. The chain combines TRBV24-1 with TRBJ2-5, with a possible D match to TRBD1 (5 bases). The CDR3 covers 15 residues. Trimming removed 6 bases at V and 0 bases at J, with 13 bases between. Germline CDR1 KGHDR, CDR2 SFDVKD.

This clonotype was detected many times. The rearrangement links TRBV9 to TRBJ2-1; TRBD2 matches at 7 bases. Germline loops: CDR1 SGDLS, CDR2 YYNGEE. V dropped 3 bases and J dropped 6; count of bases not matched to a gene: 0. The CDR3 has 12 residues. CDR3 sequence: CASSGGGNEQFF. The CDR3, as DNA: TGTGCCAGCAGCGGGGGGGGCAATGAGCAGTTCTTC. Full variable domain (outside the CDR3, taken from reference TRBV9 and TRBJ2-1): DSGVTQTPKHLITATGQRVTLRCSPRSGDLSVYWYQQSLDQGLQFLIQYYNGEERAKGNILERFSAQQFPDLHSELNLSSLELGDSALYFCASSGGGNEQFFGPGTRLTVL.

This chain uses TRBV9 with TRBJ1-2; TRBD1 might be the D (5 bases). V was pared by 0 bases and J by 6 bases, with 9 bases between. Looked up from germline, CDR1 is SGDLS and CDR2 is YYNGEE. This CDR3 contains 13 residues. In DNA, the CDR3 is TGTGCCAGCAGCGTAGCCGGGGGGAATGGCTACACCTTC. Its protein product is CASSVAGGNGYTF. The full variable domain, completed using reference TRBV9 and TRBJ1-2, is DSGVTQTPKHLITATGQRVTLRCSPRSGDLSVYWYQQSLDQGLQFLIQYYNGEERAKGNILERFSAQQFPDLHSELNLSSLELGDSALYFCASSVAGGNGYTFGSGTRLTVV.

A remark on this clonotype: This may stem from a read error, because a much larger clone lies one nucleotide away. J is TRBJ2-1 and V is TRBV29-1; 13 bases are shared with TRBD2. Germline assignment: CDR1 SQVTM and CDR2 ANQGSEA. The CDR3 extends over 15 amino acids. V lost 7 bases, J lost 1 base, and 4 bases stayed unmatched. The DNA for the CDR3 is TGCAGCGACCGACTAGCGGGGGGTTCCTACAATGAGCAGTTCTTC. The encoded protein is CSDRLAGGSYNEQFF.

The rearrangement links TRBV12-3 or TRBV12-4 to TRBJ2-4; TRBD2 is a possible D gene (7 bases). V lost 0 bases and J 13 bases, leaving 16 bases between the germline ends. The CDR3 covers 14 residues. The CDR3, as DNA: TGTGCCAGCAGTTTAGCGGGGGGGCGAAACAAGCAGTACTTC. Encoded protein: CASSLAGGRNKQYF.

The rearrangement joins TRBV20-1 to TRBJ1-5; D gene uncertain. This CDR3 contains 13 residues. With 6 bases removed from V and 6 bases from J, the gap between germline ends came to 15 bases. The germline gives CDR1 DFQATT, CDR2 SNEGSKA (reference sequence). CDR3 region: CSARQGFSQPQHF. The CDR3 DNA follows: TGCAGTGCCCGCCAAGGGTTCTCTCAGCCCCAGCATTTT.

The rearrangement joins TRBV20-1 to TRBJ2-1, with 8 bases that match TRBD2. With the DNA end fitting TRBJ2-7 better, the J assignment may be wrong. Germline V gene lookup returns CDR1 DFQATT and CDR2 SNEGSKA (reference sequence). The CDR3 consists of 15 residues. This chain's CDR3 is CSARDPGGGNYEQYF. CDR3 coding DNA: TGCAGTGCTAGAGATCCGGGGGGGGGCAATTACGAGCAGTACTTC.

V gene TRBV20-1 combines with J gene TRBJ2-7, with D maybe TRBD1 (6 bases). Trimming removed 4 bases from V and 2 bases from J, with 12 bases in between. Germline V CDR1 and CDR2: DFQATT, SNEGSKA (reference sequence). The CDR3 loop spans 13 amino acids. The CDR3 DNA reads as TGCAGTGCTACCAGGACAGCTACCTACGAGCAGTACTTC. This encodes CSATRTATYEQYF.

The CDR3: CASSPRHSGGPFRADTQYF. The CDR3 nucleotides read TGTGCCAGCAGCCCACGCCACAGCGGGGGGCCCTTCAGAGCAGATACGCAGTATTTT. The rearrangement links TRBV7-2 to TRBJ2-3; TRBD2 matches at 9 bases. Germline CDR1 SGHTA, CDR2 FQGNSA. Germline trimming cut 5 bases from V and 4 bases from J; bases unmatched to any gene: 19. This CDR3 comprises 19 residues.